This T cell receptor (beta chain) comes out of a study of blood T cell repertoires in COVID-19. Study background: The samples span acute and convalescent COVID-19 from the United States, Italy and Spain. The cDNA or gDNA used as material had been derived from T cells, B-cell-depleted T cells, or PBMCs.

There are 16 residues in the CDR3. Trimming took 1 base from V and 7 from J; bases not matched to a gene: 4. CDR1 is MDHEN, CDR2 SYDVKM, per germline. Per the authors' pipeline: Amplification of reference gene primers provided the estimated nucleated cell counts. Sequenced by immunoSEQ multiplex PCR; TCRdb stores in-frame clones only, minus some. V and J calls and clone size are as listed in that table; D and trimming were resolved from the DNA. The profile covers 46,000 or so clones, with 80% to 90% appearing a single time and around 30% taken by the ten largest. This chain connects TRBV28 to TRBJ2-1; 13 nucleotides align to TRBD2. Sequencing used peripheral blood. The TCR was taken from a woman of 80 years or more with COVID-19, enrolled during active disease. The CDR3: CASSLSRLAGGNEQFF. The CDR3, as DNA: TGTGCCAGCAGTTTATCCCGACTAGCGGGAGGTAATGAGCAGTTCTTC.